This T cell receptor beta chain was sequenced in a study of shared clonotypes between healthy human individuals. Findings and caveats of the study: Exclusively blood specimens were collected; tissue repertoires likely differ.

The CDR3 has 17 amino acids. The junction had 10 bases not matched to a gene; V was cut back by 3 bases and J by 4 bases. Germline CDR1 is KGHSH and CDR2 is LQKENI. Genomic DNA (from each subset) was split evenly across several immunoSEQ plates. Assay used: immunoSEQ multiplex PCR; TCRdb lists only in-frame clones, some missing. The sample includes over a million clones, roughly 97% of them seen just once. This clone was picked up one time. Antigen specificity is unknown. Sample: naive CD4+ T cells sorted from blood. Subset noted: CD45RA+ positively selected. This sequence originates from a man younger than 40 in good health. The chain links TRBV18 to TRBJ1-5, with 9 bases fitting TRBD1. CDR3: CASSPGTGWEQNQPQHF. Written as DNA, the CDR3 is TGTGCCAGCTCACCCGGGACAGGGTGGGAACAGAATCAGCCCCAGCATTTT.